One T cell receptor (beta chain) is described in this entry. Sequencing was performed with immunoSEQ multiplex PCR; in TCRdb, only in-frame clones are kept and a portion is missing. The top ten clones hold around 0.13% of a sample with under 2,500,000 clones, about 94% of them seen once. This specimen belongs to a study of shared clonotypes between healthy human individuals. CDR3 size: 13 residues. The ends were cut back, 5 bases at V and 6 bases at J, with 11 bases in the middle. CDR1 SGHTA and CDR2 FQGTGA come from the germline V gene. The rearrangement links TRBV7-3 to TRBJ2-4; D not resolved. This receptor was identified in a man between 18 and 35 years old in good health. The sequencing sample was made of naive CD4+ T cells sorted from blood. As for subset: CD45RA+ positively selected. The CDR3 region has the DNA TGTGCCAGCAGCCCGGGCCACCTAAACATTCAGTACTTC. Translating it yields CASSPGHLNIQYF.